Below, 20 T cell receptor beta chains from the same sample are listed, as sequenced in a study of blood T cell repertoires in COVID-19. Using immunoSEQ multiplex PCR, the repertoire was profiled, and TCRdb retains in-frame clones only, with some absent. The sample holds roughly 62,000 clones, around four fifths seen once. Material for sequencing was peripheral blood. These TCRs come from a man aged 55 to 70 with acute or convalescent COVID-19.

The chain recombines TRBV30 with TRBJ2-2; TRBD2 matches 7 bases. Germline lookup yields CDR1 GTSNPN and CDR2 SVGIG (reference sequence). The CDR3 runs to 15 residues. The ends lost 5 bases at V and 3 bases at J; junction bases unmatched: 9. The CDR3 DNA reads TGTGCCTGGCGTGGGGGGGGAGTTTACACCGGGGAGCTGTTTTTT. Residues: CAWRGGGVYTGELFF.

The gene calls are TRBV7-2 and TRBJ2-5; no firm D call. CDR1 and CDR2 from the germline V gene are SGHTA and FQGNSA. The CDR3 totals 13 residues. V gave up 3 bases and J gave up 1 base, with 6 bases separating them. The CDR3 DNA is TGTGCCAGCAGCTTTGCAGGCCAAGAGACCCAGTACTTC. As protein: CASSFAGQETQYF.

The genes are TRBV19 and TRBJ1-3; maybe TRBD1 (6 bases). This CDR3 has 12 amino acids. V was pared by 10 bases and J by 2 bases, with 9 bases between. CDR1 LNHDA and CDR2 SQIVND come from the germline V gene (reference sequence). In DNA, the CDR3 is TGTGCCACCCGGACAGCTGGAAACACCATATATTTT. It specifies CATRTAGNTIYF.

The chain links TRBV5-1 to TRBJ1-2, with D tentatively TRBD1 (5 bases). V was pared by 3 bases and J by 8 bases, with 23 bases between. The CDR3 has 16 residues. Per the germline V gene, CDR1 is SGHRS and CDR2 is YFSETQ. CDR3 loop: CASSYGLGSLEGGYTF. The CDR3 region has the DNA TGCGCCAGCAGCTACGGCCTGGGTTCTTTGGAGGGGGGCTACACCTTC. Based on the CDR3 plus reference TRBV5-1 and TRBJ1-2, the full variable domain is KAGVTQTPRYLIKTRGQQVTLSCSPISGHRSVSWYQQTPGQGLQFLFEYFSETQRNKGNFPGRFSGRQFSNSRSEMNVSTLELGDSALYLCASSYGLGSLEGGYTFGSGTRLTVV.

The chain recombines TRBV19 with TRBJ1-1, with 7 positions matching TRBD1. Looked up from germline, CDR1 is LNHDA and CDR2 is SQIVND (reference sequence). V lost 5 bases and J lost 1; bases outside the gene matches: 10. The CDR3 is 16 residues long. This chain's CDR3 is CASSEGTALSNTEAFF. CDR3 nucleotide sequence: TGTGCCAGTAGTGAGGGGACAGCACTTTCGAACACTGAAGCTTTCTTT.

The J gene is TRBJ2-1, the V gene TRBV5-4, with TRBD2 matching 8 bases. Germline CDR1 reads SGHNT; CDR2 reads YYREEE (reference sequence). The trim removed 4 bases at V and 1 base at J, leaving 4 bases unmatched. The CDR3 covers 15 residues. CDR3 loop: CASSPAGESYNEQFF. The CDR3 DNA reads TGTGCCAGCAGCCCAGCGGGGGAGTCCTACAATGAGCAGTTCTTC.

The chain couples TRBV6-1 to TRBJ1-3; TRBD1 aligns across 8 bases. The CDR3 is made up of 16 amino acids. Trimming took 1 base from V and 3 from J; bases not matched to a gene: 5. Per germline, CDR1 MNHNS and CDR2 SASEGT. CDR3 nucleotides: TGTGCCAGCAGTGAAGGGGAGGGACAGGTTGGAAACACCATATATTTT. This translates into CASSEGEGQVGNTIYF.

This clone showed up just once. Here the CDR3 reads CASSLDSGETQYF. The CDR3 DNA reads as TGTGCCAGCAGTCTCGACTCGGGGGAGACCCAGTACTTC. The chain couples TRBV12-3 or TRBV12-4 to TRBJ2-5, with a possible D match to TRBD2 (5 bases). The CDR3 has 13 residues. Deletions cut 5 bases from V and 5 bases from J, with 12 bases between.

This clone has only a few counts. The gene calls are TRBV28 and TRBJ2-1; possibly TRBD2 for D (6 bases). Germline-derived CDR1 and CDR2 are MDHEN and SYDVKM. The CDR3 covers 13 residues. Trimming took off 4 bases at V and 5 bases at J, with 9 bases between the two ends. This CDR3 reads CASSYRENNEQFF. As DNA, the CDR3 is TGTGCCAGCAGTTACCGGGAGAACAATGAGCAGTTCTTC.

This chain uses TRBV29-1 with TRBJ1-2, with D unclear. The germline V and J ends were trimmed by 7 bases and 1 base, with 16 bases remaining between them. The CDR3 is 14 amino acids. The germline V gene has CDR1 SQVTM and CDR2 ANQGSEA. Here the CDR3 reads CSAAHPGDNYGYTF. Written as DNA, the CDR3 is TGCAGCGCCGCCCATCCGGGAGATAACTATGGCTACACCTTC.

Only a few counts were recorded for this clone. The same CDR3 arises from other DNA sequences in this sample as well. The chain carries TRBV19 and TRBJ1-4; D ambiguous. The V gene's germline CDR1 is LNHDA and CDR2 SQIVND (reference sequence). Trimming shortened V by 10 bases and J by 7 bases, and 13 bases separated the two germline ends. This CDR3 has 12 amino acids. This CDR3 reads CATGTVGEKLFF. CDR3 DNA sequence: TGTGCCACTGGTACGGTCGGTGAAAAACTGTTTTTT.

The chain carries TRBV7-2 and TRBJ1-6; the D gene is possibly TRBD1 (6 bases). Germline V gives CDR1 SGHTA, CDR2 FQGNSA. V was clipped by 4 bases and J by 15 bases, with 19 bases between them. CDR3 length: 14 amino acids. CDR3 bases: TGTGCCAGCAGCTCTTTCTCTGAATCGGGACACCTCCACTTT. It specifies CASSSFSESGHLHF.

The chain is built from TRBV7-3 and TRBJ2-3; 8 positions match TRBD2. J lost 5 bases, V lost 3 bases, and 10 bases had no gene match. The CDR3 runs 16 residues. Germline CDR1 is SGHTA and CDR2 is FQGTGA. The CDR3 reads CASSFAPAGGGDTQYF. The CDR3 nucleotides read TGTGCCAGCAGCTTTGCTCCGGCGGGGGGCGGAGATACGCAGTATTTT. Full variable domain (rest looked up from reference TRBV7-3 and TRBJ2-3): GAGVSQTPSNKVTEKGKYVELRCDPISGHTALYWYRQSLGQGPEFLIYFQGTGAADDSGLPNDRFFAVRPEGSVSTLKIQRTERGDSAVYLCASSFAPAGGGDTQYFGPGTRLTVL.

The chain links TRBV5-1 to TRBJ2-2; D is possibly TRBD1 (6 bases). Trimming stripped 4 bases from V and 0 bases from J, with 13 bases between. The V gene's germline CDR1 is SGHRS and CDR2 YFSETQ. The CDR3 totals 16 residues. CDR3 loop: CASSLRQVANTGELFF. CDR3 nucleotide sequence: TGCGCCAGCAGCCTCCGACAGGTTGCGAACACCGGGGAGCTGTTTTTT. Full variable domain (outside the CDR3, taken from reference TRBV5-1 and TRBJ2-2): KAGVTQTPRYLIKTRGQQVTLSCSPISGHRSVSWYQQTPGQGLQFLFEYFSETQRNKGNFPGRFSGRQFSNSRSEMNVSTLELGDSALYLCASSLRQVANTGELFFGEGSRLTVL.

The genes are TRBV29-1 and TRBJ1-1; D ambiguous. Germline assignment: CDR1 SQVTM and CDR2 ANQGSEA. The length of the CDR3 is 15 residues. The germline V and J ends were trimmed by 4 bases and 2 bases, with 17 bases remaining between them. CDR3 DNA: TGCAGCGTTGTAACCTCTTGGAGGATCAACACTGAAGCTTTCTTT. Protein: CSVVTSWRINTEAFF. The full variable domain, completed using reference TRBV29-1 and TRBJ1-1, is SAVISQKPSRDICQRGTSLTIQCQVDSQVTMMFWYRQQPGQSLTLIATANQGSEATYESGFVIDKFPISRPNLTFSTLTVSNMSPEDSSIYLCSVVTSWRINTEAFFGQGTRLTVV.

The DNA for the CDR3 is TGTGCCAGCAGCTTAACTGGAGACGGGGAGCAGTACTTC. Its translation is CASSLTGDGEQYF. The rearrangement links TRBV7-3 to TRBJ2-7; D not resolved. CDR3 length equals 13 residues. V lost 0 bases and J lost 7, with 10 bases in between. The germline gives CDR1 SGHTA, CDR2 FQGTGA.

The rearrangement links TRBV12-3 or TRBV12-4 to TRBJ1-6; the D gene is possibly TRBD1 (5 bases). The V gene lost 6 bases and the J gene lost 7 bases, with 10 bases spanning the gap. The CDR3 loop spans 13 amino acids. CDR3 sequence: CASRGGENSPLHF. CDR3 DNA sequence: TGTGCCAGCAGGGGGGGTGAAAATTCACCCCTCCACTTT.

CDR3 in amino acids: CATGTGGTYEQYF. The CDR3 DNA is TGTGCCACCGGGACAGGGGGCACCTACGAGCAGTACTTC. The genes are TRBV24-1 and TRBJ2-7; 12 positions agree with TRBD1. The CDR3 has 13 residues. Germline-derived CDR1 and CDR2 are KGHDR and SFDVKD. Germline trimming cut 9 bases from V and 2 bases from J; bases unmatched to any gene: 1.

This chain joins TRBV4-1 and TRBJ1-3, with TRBD1 matching 9 bases. CDR1 and CDR2 from the germline V gene are MGHRA and YSYEKL. CDR3 length: 17 residues. V gave up 1 base and J gave up 6 bases; unmatched junction bases: 10. The CDR3 loop is CASSQGPVGTGSNTIYF. The CDR3 coding sequence is TGCGCCAGCAGCCAAGGCCCTGTGGGGACAGGGTCAAACACCATATATTTT.

This clone appeared a few times. The J gene is TRBJ1-1, the V gene TRBV7-2; D is perhaps TRBD1 (5 bases). V lost 2 bases, J lost 7 bases, and 14 bases lay in between. The CDR3 is made up of 14 amino acids. Germline lookup yields CDR1 SGHTA and CDR2 FQGNSA. CDR3 DNA sequence: TGTGCCAGCAGCTTACAGGGCCTCTTGGGTGAAGCTTTCTTT. As protein: CASSLQGLLGEAFF.